The 18 T cell receptor beta chains below come from one sample, sequenced in a study of blood T cell repertoires in COVID-19. Sequencing was performed with immunoSEQ multiplex PCR; in TCRdb, only in-frame clones are kept and a portion is missing. The sample has 150,000 or so clones; 80% to 90% are singletons. Source material: peripheral blood. The source is a woman aged 70-85 years with acute or convalescent COVID-19.

This clone was recorded a few times. The V and J genes are TRBV9 and TRBJ2-3, with D possibly being TRBD2 (6 bases). This CDR3 spans 15 amino acids. Per the germline V gene, CDR1 is SGDLS and CDR2 is YYNGEE. V was shortened by 5 bases and J by 1 base, with 14 bases between the two germline ends. The CDR3 sequence: CASSRGGPGTDTQYF. The CDR3 DNA follows: TGTGCCAGCAGTCGAGGAGGGCCCGGCACAGATACGCAGTATTTT.

This chain connects TRBV5-1 to TRBJ1-2; D remains ambiguous. The CDR3 contains 13 residues. From germline, CDR1 is SGHRS and CDR2 YFSETQ. The germline V and J ends were trimmed by 3 bases and 2 bases, with 8 bases remaining between them. CDR3 sequence reads: CASSSLSNYGYTF. CDR3 sequence (DNA): TGCGCCAGCAGCTCCCTTTCGAACTATGGCTACACCTTC.

This chain links TRBV11-2 with TRBJ1-3; 8 nucleotides align to TRBD1. The CDR3 covers 16 residues. J lost 0 bases, V lost 3 bases, and 4 bases had no gene match. CDR1 is SGHAT and CDR2 is FQNNGV in the germline V gene. The CDR3 DNA reads as TGTGCCAGCAGCTTGGACAGGGCCTTCTCTGGAAACACCATATATTTT. This translates into CASSLDRAFSGNTIYF.

V is TRBV10-3 and J is TRBJ2-7, with TRBD1 identical over 7 bases. Germline values: CDR1 ENHRY, CDR2 SYGVKD. CDR3 size: 15 residues. With V trimmed by 6 bases and J by 2 bases, 10 bases remained unmatched. The CDR3, as DNA: TGTGCCATCAGCGGGACAGTAAGGAAAACCTACGAGCAGTACTTC. It encodes CAISGTVRKTYEQYF.

The V call is TRBV4-3, the J call TRBJ2-1; D perhaps matches TRBD1 (5 bases). The V and J ends lost 0 bases and 8 bases respectively, with 14 bases between them. CDR1 LGHNA and CDR2 YSLEER come from the germline V gene. This CDR3 comprises 15 residues. In DNA, the CDR3 is TGCGCCAGCAGCCAAGATGGGCAGGGTCTGTATGAGCAGTTCTTC. It specifies CASSQDGQGLYEQFF.

This rearrangement joins TRBV9 to TRBJ2-1; D possibly corresponds to TRBD1 (6 bases). This CDR3 has 15 residues. Trimming shortened V by 4 bases and J by 9 bases, and 20 bases separated the two germline ends. CDR1 is SGDLS, CDR2 YYNGEE, per germline. CDR3 region: CASSPGQFPYGEQFF. The CDR3 coding sequence is TGTGCCAGCAGCCCAGGACAGTTCCCGTACGGTGAGCAGTTCTTC.

The table lists this clone with a count of one. The chain carries TRBV7-6 and TRBJ1-4, with 8 bases matching TRBD1. This CDR3 is built from 13 residues. Germline loops: CDR1 SGHVS, CDR2 FNYEAQ. J lost 5 bases, V lost 10 bases, and 6 bases had no gene match. The CDR3 sequence: CATATGVNEKLFF. The CDR3 DNA reads TGTGCCACCGCGACAGGGGTAAATGAAAAACTGTTTTTT.

The chain combines TRBV29-1 with TRBJ2-1, with TRBD1 identical over 9 bases. V was pared by 0 bases and J by 2 bases, with 8 bases of the junction left unmatched. From germline, CDR1 is SQVTM and CDR2 ANQGSEA. The CDR3 is made up of 17 amino acids. This chain's CDR3 is CSVEDLGDRDPYNEQFF. In nucleotides, the CDR3 is TGCAGCGTTGAAGATCTGGGGGACAGGGACCCCTACAATGAGCAGTTCTTC.

The chain has TRBV25-1 and TRBJ2-7; maybe TRBD2 (5 bases). CDR1 is MGHDK and CDR2 is SYGVNS in the germline V gene. This CDR3 is 13 amino acids long. Trimming left V 7 bases short and J 5 bases short, with 15 bases between. CDR3 nucleotides: TGTGCCAGCACCCCCGCGAGGGCCAACGAGCAGTACTTC. This encodes CASTPARANEQYF.

The chain employs TRBV6-5 and TRBJ1-1, with D unclear. V was trimmed by 5 bases and J by 1 base, leaving 11 bases between them. The CDR3 consists of 14 residues. In germline, CDR1 is MNHEY, CDR2 SVGAGI. CDR3 residues: CASSKLRENTEAFF. The CDR3 nucleotides read TGTGCCAGCAGTAAACTCCGGGAGAACACTGAAGCTTTCTTT.

The chain employs TRBV9 and TRBJ2-3, with 10 nucleotides matching TRBD1. The V gene end was trimmed by 2 bases and the J gene end by 4 bases; junction bases not matched to a gene: 7. CDR1 and CDR2 (germline): SGDLS, YYNGEE. CDR3 length equals 16 residues. The CDR3 reads CASSVTGGGVADTQYF. The CDR3 nucleotides are TGTGCCAGCAGCGTGACAGGGGGCGGGGTGGCAGATACGCAGTATTTT.

The chain has TRBV6-5 and TRBJ1-4, with D possibly TRBD1 on 6 matching bases. CDR1 and CDR2 (germline): MNHEY, SVGAGI. V dropped 6 bases and J dropped 6 bases, with 14 bases sitting between them. The CDR3 is made up of 14 amino acids. The CDR3 DNA reads as TGTGCCAGCAGCCCCGGGACAAGAGATGAAAAACTGTTTTTT. It yields the protein CASSPGTRDEKLFF.

The V gene is TRBV7-9, the J gene TRBJ1-3, with a possible D match to TRBD1 (5 bases). The CDR3 is 14 amino acids. The V end was cut by 1 base, the J end by 4 bases, with 8 bases between. From germline, CDR1 is SEHNR and CDR2 FQNEAQ (reference sequence). CDR3 protein: CASSLGQSGNTIYF. CDR3 nucleotides: TGTGCCAGCAGCTTAGGACAGTCAGGAAACACCATATATTTT.

The gene calls are TRBV27 and TRBJ1-2; D remains unclear. CDR3 length equals 15 residues. Germline V gene sequence: CDR1 MNHEY, CDR2 SMNVEV (reference sequence). The V end was cut by 6 bases, the J end by 4 bases, with 18 bases between. CDR3 in DNA: TGTGCCAGCAGCCAAGAAGGCGGAGGGATCTATGGCTACACCTTC. It encodes CASSQEGGGIYGYTF.

The V gene is TRBV6-5, the J gene TRBJ1-3; D is unresolved. The CDR3 contains 13 residues. Trimming stripped 7 bases from V and 0 bases from J, with 7 bases between. The germline gives CDR1 MNHEY, CDR2 SVGAGI. CDR3 sequence: CASNPSSGNTIYF. The CDR3 DNA reads as TGTGCCAGCAACCCCAGCTCTGGAAACACCATATATTTT.

There are a few counts of this clone. This rearrangement joins TRBV5-8 to TRBJ2-7; 7 bases match TRBD1. From germline, CDR1 is SGHTS and CDR2 YDEGEE. V dropped 6 bases and J dropped 2; count of bases not matched to a gene: 5. The CDR3 length is 13 residues. CDR3 sequence reads: CASTTGWTYEQYF. The CDR3 DNA is TGTGCCAGCACGACAGGGTGGACCTACGAGCAGTACTTC.

The J gene is TRBJ1-3, the V gene TRBV5-8, with D hard to call. The CDR3 loop spans 14 amino acids. Looked up from germline, CDR1 is SGHTS and CDR2 is YDEGEE. V was trimmed by 4 bases and J by 0 bases, leaving 8 bases between them. CDR3 amino acids: CASSVRVSGNTIYF. For the CDR3, the DNA is TGTGCCAGCAGCGTGAGAGTCTCTGGAAACACCATATATTTT.

The chain carries TRBV11-2 and TRBJ1-1, with D tentatively TRBD1 (5 bases). The CDR3 has 14 residues. Germline CDR1 reads SGHAT; CDR2 reads FQNNGV. Deletions cut 1 base from V and 5 bases from J, with 11 bases between. As DNA, the CDR3 is TGTGCCAGCAGCTTAGGGGGGGGAGGGACTGAAGCTTTCTTT. The encoded protein is CASSLGGGGTEAFF. The full variable domain, its missing parts supplied by reference TRBV11-2 and TRBJ1-1, is EAGVAQSPRYKIIEKRQSVAFWCNPISGHATLYWYQQILGQGPKLLIQFQNNGVVDDSQLPKDRFSAERLKGVDSTLKIQPAKLEDSAVYLCASSLGGGGTEAFFGQGTRLTVV.